The sequence of this T cell receptor beta chain was determined in a study of Ad26.COV2.S vaccination and SARS-CoV-2 variants. Comments on this clone: The target antigen is unknown.

Assay used: immunoSEQ multiplex PCR; TCRdb lists only in-frame clones, some missing. The table records 350,000 to 450,000 clones, about 88% of them present only once. Treatment described: 15 to 20 received Ad26.COV2.S at low or high dose, single or two shots; a few received placebo; per-sample allocation not given. Sampling was done on day 63 after the first vaccine or placebo injection. Findings and caveats of the study: Vaccinated individuals (as opposed to placebo recipients) had higher spike-specific TCR breadth.

V lost 1 base, J lost 5 bases, and 24 bases lay in between. In germline, CDR1 is SGHKS, CDR2 YYEKEE (reference sequence). The CDR3 has 18 residues. The TCR originated in a person aged 18-65 years who received the Ad26.COV2.S COVID-19 vaccine or a placebo. Sequenced here: peripheral blood, sampled in a trial of Ad26.COV2.S vaccine versus placebo. V and J are TRBV5-5 and TRBJ2-5; the D gene is possibly TRBD1 (6 bases). This CDR3 reads CASSLSGQFVPEEETQYF. The CDR3 DNA is TGTGCCAGCAGCTTGTCCGGACAGTTCGTCCCGGAGGAGGAGACCCAGTACTTC. The whole variable domain, filled in from reference TRBV5-5 and TRBJ2-5, reads DAGVTQSPTHLIKTRGQQVTLRCSPISGHKSVSWYQQVLGQGPQFIFQYYEKEERGRGNFPDRFSARQFPNYSSELNVNALLLGDSALYLCASSLSGQFVPEEETQYFGPGTRLLVL.